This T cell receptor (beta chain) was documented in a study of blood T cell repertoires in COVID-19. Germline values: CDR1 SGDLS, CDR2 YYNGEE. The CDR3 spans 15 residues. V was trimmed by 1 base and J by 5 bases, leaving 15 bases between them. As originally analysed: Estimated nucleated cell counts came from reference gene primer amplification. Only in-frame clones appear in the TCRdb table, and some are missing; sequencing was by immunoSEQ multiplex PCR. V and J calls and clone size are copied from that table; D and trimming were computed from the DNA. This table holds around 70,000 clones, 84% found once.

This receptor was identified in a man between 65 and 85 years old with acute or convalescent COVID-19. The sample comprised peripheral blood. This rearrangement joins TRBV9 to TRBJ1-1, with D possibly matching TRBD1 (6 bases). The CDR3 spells CASSVSWRGGTEAFF. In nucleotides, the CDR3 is TGTGCCAGCAGCGTATCTTGGAGGGGGGGAACTGAAGCTTTCTTT.